These 30 T cell receptor beta chains were sequenced from one sample in a study of cytomegalovirus exposure and HLA in healthy donors. The PCR made use of 60 Vbeta and 13 Jbeta primers. Using immunoSEQ multiplex PCR, the repertoire was profiled, and TCRdb retains in-frame clones only, with some absent. This sample has fewer than 250,000 clones, with 70% to 90% found just once. The specimen sequenced was PBMCs. Receptors were obtained from a young woman in good health and CMV-seronegative.

V and J are TRBV28 and TRBJ2-1, with D perhaps matching TRBD1 (6 bases). With 6 bases removed from V and 3 bases from J, the gap between germline ends came to 15 bases. Germline-derived CDR1 and CDR2 are MDHEN and SYDVKM. This CDR3 has 15 residues. The CDR3 region is CASRAGESYYNEQFF. The CDR3 DNA reads TGTGCCAGCAGGGCAGGGGAGAGTTACTACAATGAGCAGTTCTTC. The full variable domain, in which reference TRBV28 and TRBJ2-1 provide the parts outside the CDR3, is DVKVTQSSRYLVKRTGEKVFLECVQDMDHENMFWYRQDPGLGLRLIYFSYDVKMKEKGDIPEGYSVSREKKERFSLILESASTNQTSMYLCASRAGESYYNEQFFGPGTRLTVL.

The rearrangement joins TRBV5-1 to TRBJ2-5; perhaps TRBD2 as D (5 bases). Judging by the DNA end, TRBJ2-7 fits better; the J call may be wrong. This CDR3 region has 15 residues. Germline CDR1 is SGHRS and CDR2 is YFSETQ. The CDR3 nucleotides read TGCGCCAGCAGCTTGGAGCGGACCAGCTACTACGAGCAGTACTTC. Translated: CASSLERTSYYEQYF.

The chain joins TRBV6-6 to TRBJ2-5; 11 nucleotides line up with TRBD1. V lost 7 bases, J lost 5 bases, and 12 bases stayed unmatched. The CDR3 spans 16 residues. CDR1 MNHNY and CDR2 SVGAGI come from the germline V gene (reference sequence). The CDR3 DNA is TGTGCCAGCACCAGGGGGGGACAGGGGGATCGGGAGACCCAGTACTTC. Translating gives CASTRGGQGDRETQYF.

V gene TRBV7-9 combines with J gene TRBJ1-4, with 8 bases identical to TRBD1. V lost 1 base, J lost 3 bases, and 7 bases stayed unmatched. CDR1 and CDR2 (germline): SEHNR, FQNEAQ (reference sequence). This CDR3 region has 17 residues. The CDR3 sequence is CASSLEGRGPANEKLFF. CDR3 DNA: TGTGCCAGCAGCTTAGAGGGCAGGGGGCCAGCTAATGAAAAACTGTTTTTT.

V and J are TRBV28 and TRBJ1-5, with D possibly TRBD1 on 6 matching bases. There are 15 residues in the CDR3. V dropped 5 bases and J dropped 2 bases, with 13 bases sitting between them. CDR1 is MDHEN and CDR2 is SYDVKM in the germline V gene. CDR3 sequence reads: CASSPAQGRNQPQHF. CDR3 nucleotide sequence: TGTGCCAGCAGTCCCGCACAGGGCCGCAATCAGCCCCAGCATTTT.

The J gene is TRBJ2-1, the V gene TRBV5-1; 7 nucleotides line up with TRBD2. The ends lost 4 bases at V and 8 bases at J; junction bases unmatched: 12. The CDR3 runs to 15 residues. The V gene's germline CDR1 is SGHRS and CDR2 YFSETQ. The CDR3 DNA follows: TGCGCCAGCAGCCCGAGGGCTAGCGGACGGGATGAGCAGTTCTTC. Translated: CASSPRASGRDEQFF.

Details on this clone: One junction end disagrees with the germline gene, perhaps due to a read error. This rearrangement joins TRBV13 to TRBJ1-1; D is perhaps TRBD1 (5 bases). This CDR3 region has 13 residues. Per the germline V gene, CDR1 is PRHDT and CDR2 is FYEKMQ (reference sequence). CDR3 region: CASSLDAGSEAFF. The CDR3 bases are TGTGCCAGCAGCTTAGATGCAGGGTCTGAGGCTTTCTTT.

The chain is built from TRBV28 and TRBJ1-2; 7 nucleotides align to TRBD1. This CDR3 has 13 residues. Trimming cost V 6 bases and J 7 bases; bases outside gene matches: 8. Germline assignment: CDR1 MDHEN and CDR2 SYDVKM. CDR3: CASRALGGSGYTF. CDR3 nucleotide sequence: TGTGCCAGCAGAGCGTTAGGGGGCTCTGGCTACACCTTC.

Here the CDR3 reads CASSDAGLTYEQYF. CDR3 DNA sequence: TGTGCCAGCAGTGACGCGGGACTGACCTACGAGCAGTACTTC. The rearrangement links TRBV6-1 to TRBJ2-7; D is perhaps TRBD2 (6 bases). Germline values: CDR1 MNHNS, CDR2 SASEGT. The CDR3 is 14 amino acids. Trimming pared 3 bases from V and 2 bases from J, leaving 11 bases between.

This rearrangement joins TRBV4-2 to TRBJ2-6; D might be TRBD2 (6 bases). The germline V gene encodes CDR1 LGHNA and CDR2 YNFKEQ. V lost 1 base, J lost 4 bases, and 20 bases lay in between. This CDR3 region has 19 residues. The CDR3 DNA reads as TGTGCCAGCAGCCAAGGTATTGGGGGGATAGGCTCCGGGGCCAACGTCCTGACTTTC. It encodes CASSQGIGGIGSGANVLTF.

Here the CDR3 DNA reads TGTGCCAGCAGTCCCCTCGGTAGCTCCTACAATGAGCAGTTCTTC. Translation: CASSPLGSSYNEQFF. This rearrangement joins TRBV6-5 to TRBJ2-1; no firm D call. The CDR3 loop spans 15 amino acids. CDR1 and CDR2 (germline): MNHEY, SVGAGI. V was cut by 5 bases and J by 0 bases, with 11 bases left in between.

The CDR3 loop reads CASSFSVYEQYF. In nucleotides, the CDR3 is TGTGCCAGCAGTTTTTCTGTCTACGAGCAGTACTTC. The J gene is TRBJ2-7, the V gene TRBV27; D unclear. Per germline, CDR1 MNHEY and CDR2 SMNVEV (reference sequence). The ends were cut back, 3 bases at V and 3 bases at J, with 6 bases in the middle. CDR3 length: 12 residues.

The CDR3 DNA sequence: TGTGCCAGCAGCCAAGATCGGGCTAGCAGCTACGAGCAGTACTTC. This gives the protein CASSQDRASSYEQYF. The chain joins TRBV4-2 to TRBJ2-7; perhaps TRBD2 as D (5 bases). Trimming removed 0 bases from V and 3 bases from J, with 12 bases in between. This CDR3 has 15 residues. The germline CDR1 and CDR2 sequences are LGHNA and YNFKEQ.

The chain recombines TRBV10-1 with TRBJ2-2, with D possibly matching TRBD1 (5 bases). V lost 8 bases to trimming and J lost 1 base, with 8 bases between them. The length of the CDR3 is 13 residues. Germline assignment: CDR1 WNHNN and CDR2 SYGVQD (reference sequence). CDR3 nucleotide sequence: TGCGCCAGCTCAACAGGGAACACCGGGGAGCTGTTTTTT. Amino acids: CASSTGNTGELFF.

The CDR3 loop reads CASRPPSGSPYEQYF. The CDR3 nucleotides read TGTGCCAGCAGACCCCCTAGCGGGAGTCCCTACGAGCAGTACTTC. The chain recombines TRBV7-9 with TRBJ2-7; TRBD2 aligns across 10 bases. Germline V gives CDR1 SEHNR, CDR2 FQNEAQ (reference sequence). This CDR3 comprises 15 residues. V lost 6 bases and J lost 2; bases outside the gene matches: 7.

CDR3 coding DNA: TGTGCCAGCAGTGTCCTACCGGGACAGGGGACCCCCTCGGACTATGGCTACACCTTC. Translation gives CASSVLPGQGTPSDYGYTF. The chain recombines TRBV6-1 with TRBJ1-2; 10 bases are a match to TRBD1. Germline CDR1 reads MNHNS; CDR2 reads SASEGT. Losses at the gene ends were 4 bases for V and 3 bases for J; bases not matched to a gene: 17. The CDR3 has 19 amino acids.

The V and J genes are TRBV7-6 and TRBJ1-2; D is ambiguous. V lost 4 bases, J lost 2 bases, and 14 bases lay in between. CDR3 size: 15 residues. Germline CDR1 reads SGHVS; CDR2 reads FNYEAQ. CDR3 DNA sequence: TGTGCCAGCAGCTCCTCCCTCGGAGGGAACTATGGCTACACCTTC. It codes for CASSSSLGGNYGYTF. Full variable domain (rest looked up from reference TRBV7-6 and TRBJ1-2): GAGVSQSPRYKVTKRGQDVALRCDPISGHVSLYWYRQALGQGPEFLTYFNYEAQQDKSGLPNDRFSAERPEGSISTLTIQRTEQRDSAMYRCASSSSLGGNYGYTFGSGTRLTVV.

The chain is built from TRBV7-6 and TRBJ2-7; 7 nucleotides line up with TRBD1. V lost 5 bases and J lost 4; bases outside the gene matches: 5. CDR3 length: 13 residues. Looked up from germline, CDR1 is SGHVS and CDR2 is FNYEAQ. This CDR3 is CASSAGTAYEQYF. Written as DNA, the CDR3 is TGTGCCAGCAGCGCCGGGACAGCTTACGAGCAGTACTTC.

CDR3 DNA sequence: TGTGCCAGCAGCGTTGCTAGCCAAAATTCACCCCTCCACTTT. This gives the protein CASSVASQNSPLHF. The genes are TRBV9 and TRBJ1-6; D is unclear. The CDR3 has 14 amino acids. The germline CDR1 and CDR2 sequences are SGDLS and YYNGEE. V shed 2 bases and J shed 7 bases, with 10 bases lying between them. The variable domain in full, with the rest retrieved from reference TRBV9 and TRBJ1-6, is DSGVTQTPKHLITATGQRVTLRCSPRSGDLSVYWYQQSLDQGLQFLIQYYNGEERAKGNILERFSAQQFPDLHSELNLSSLELGDSALYFCASSVASQNSPLHFGNGTRLTVT.

This chain uses TRBV13 with TRBJ2-7; 10 bases fit TRBD2. The CDR3 is 14 amino acids. Unmatched junction bases numbered 11, after V lost 9 bases and J lost 6 bases. Germline CDR1 is PRHDT and CDR2 is FYEKMQ (reference sequence). The CDR3 bases are TGTGCCAGAATATGTAGGCTAGCGGGAGTCGAGCAGTACTTC. Translation gives CARICRLAGVEQYF.

This rearrangement joins TRBV6-6 to TRBJ2-3; maybe TRBD1 (6 bases). V was trimmed by 8 bases and J by 1 base, leaving 13 bases between them. CDR1 MNHNY and CDR2 SVGAGI come from the germline V gene (reference sequence). CDR3 length equals 14 residues. CDR3 region: CASARDIGTDTQYF. CDR3 nucleotide sequence: TGTGCCAGCGCCCGGGACATAGGCACAGATACGCAGTATTTT.

The chain links TRBV5-1 to TRBJ1-3; possibly TRBD1 for D (5 bases). The CDR3 runs 16 residues. The germline V and J ends were trimmed by 0 bases and 4 bases, with 14 bases remaining between them. Germline V gives CDR1 SGHRS, CDR2 YFSETQ. This CDR3 is CASSLEGAGPGNTIYF. CDR3 in DNA: TGCGCCAGCAGCTTGGAGGGCGCGGGACCCGGAAACACCATATATTTT.

This chain uses TRBV7-8 with TRBJ2-1; 10 bases line up with TRBD1. The V gene's germline CDR1 is SGHVS and CDR2 FQNEAQ. Unmatched junction bases numbered 4, after V lost 5 bases and J lost 9 bases. CDR3 length: 13 residues. CDR3 amino acids: CASSLDRGREQFF. As DNA, the CDR3 is TGTGCCAGCAGCCTTGACAGGGGGCGTGAGCAGTTCTTC.

The genes are TRBV7-8 and TRBJ2-7; weak D call: TRBD2 (6 bases). The CDR3 is 14 residues long. The V gene lost 6 bases and the J gene lost 6 bases, with 18 bases spanning the gap. Germline values: CDR1 SGHVS, CDR2 FQNEAQ. CDR3 protein: CASRRRGTYSEQYF. The CDR3 DNA reads TGTGCCAGCAGACGCCGGGGGACCTATTCCGAGCAGTACTTC. Full variable domain (rest looked up from reference TRBV7-8 and TRBJ2-7): GAGVSQSPRYKVAKRGQDVALRCDPISGHVSLFWYQQALGQGPEFLTYFQNEAQLDKSGLPSDRFFAERPEGSVSTLKIQRTQQEDSAVYLCASRRRGTYSEQYFGPGTRLTVT.

This clone was found a few times. The V gene is TRBV27, the J gene TRBJ2-7; 12 positions match TRBD2. Germline-derived CDR1 and CDR2 are MNHEY and SMNVEV (reference sequence). The CDR3 has 20 residues. The J segment lost 2 bases and the V segment lost 5 bases, leaving 19 bases of the junction unmatched. The CDR3: CASSRYQASGRAKATYEQYF. The CDR3 DNA reads TGTGCCAGCAGTCGATACCAGGCTAGCGGGAGGGCCAAAGCAACCTACGAGCAGTACTTC.

This chain joins TRBV30 and TRBJ1-2, with D possibly TRBD1 on 6 matching bases. Germline assignment: CDR1 GTSNPN and CDR2 SVGIG (reference sequence). V lost 4 bases, J lost 8 bases, and 20 bases lay in between. CDR3 length equals 14 residues. CDR3 in DNA: TGTGCCTGGACGGAGGGGGGGCGATGGTTCGGCTACACCTTC. Protein product: CAWTEGGRWFGYTF.

The V gene is TRBV29-1, the J gene TRBJ1-2; 7 bases are a match to TRBD1. Losses at the gene ends were 4 bases for V and 6 bases for J; bases not matched to a gene: 8. The CDR3 runs to 13 residues. Germline values: CDR1 SQVTM, CDR2 ANQGSEA. The CDR3 loop is CSVGKDRADGYTF. The CDR3, as DNA: TGCAGCGTTGGCAAAGACAGGGCGGATGGCTACACCTTC.

This chain connects TRBV4-1 to TRBJ2-1; 8 positions agree with TRBD1. Trimming cost V 5 bases and J 3 bases; bases outside gene matches: 6. The length of the CDR3 is 15 residues. Germline lookup yields CDR1 MGHRA and CDR2 YSYEKL. The CDR3 DNA reads as TGCGCCAGCAGCTCCTGGACAGGGTTCTACAATGAGCAGTTCTTC. This encodes CASSSWTGFYNEQFF.

The rearrangement links TRBV4-2 to TRBJ2-4, with a tentative D call TRBD2 (7 bases). The CDR3 has 17 residues. V shed 1 base and J shed 7 bases, with 20 bases lying between them. Germline values: CDR1 LGHNA, CDR2 YNFKEQ. CDR3 loop: CASSQGGGGRGMNIQYF. CDR3 in DNA: TGTGCCAGCAGCCAAGGAGGGGGGGGCAGGGGTATGAACATTCAGTACTTC.

The V and J genes are TRBV6-6 and TRBJ2-3; D is unresolved. The CDR3 consists of 14 residues. CDR1 and CDR2 from the germline V gene are MNHNY and SVGAGI (reference sequence). Between the trimmed V and J ends, which lost 3 bases and 4 bases, there was a span of 11 bases. The CDR3 protein is CASSYKRESDTQYF. The CDR3 DNA sequence: TGTGCCAGCAGTTATAAAAGAGAGTCAGATACGCAGTATTTT.